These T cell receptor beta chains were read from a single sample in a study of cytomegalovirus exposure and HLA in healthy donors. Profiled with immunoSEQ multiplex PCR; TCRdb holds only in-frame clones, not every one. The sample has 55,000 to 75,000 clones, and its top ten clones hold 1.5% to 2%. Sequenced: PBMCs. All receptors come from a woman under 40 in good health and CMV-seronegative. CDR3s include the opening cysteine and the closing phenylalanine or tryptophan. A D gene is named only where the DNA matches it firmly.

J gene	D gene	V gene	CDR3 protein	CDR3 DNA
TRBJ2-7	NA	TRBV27	CASSPYYEQYF	TGTGCCAGCAGTCCGTACTACGAGCAGTACTTC
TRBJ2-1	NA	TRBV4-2	CASSQGSFSGGQFF	TGTGCCAGCAGCCAAGGTTCCTTTAGCGGCGGGCAGTTCTTC
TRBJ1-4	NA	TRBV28	CASSLWGAGPQEGKLFF	TGTGCCAGCAGTTTATGGGGGGCAGGGCCGCAAGAGGGAAAACTGTTTTTT
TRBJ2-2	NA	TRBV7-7	CASSLVPPGMNTGELFF	TGTGCTAGCAGCTTAGTTCCCCCGGGGATGAACACCGGGGAGCTGTTTTTT
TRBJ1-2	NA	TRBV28	CASSTAFYGYTF	TGTGCCAGCTCCACAGCCTTCTATGGCTACACCTTC
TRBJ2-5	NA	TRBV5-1	CASSLGWQGETQYF	TGCGCCAGCAGCTTGGGATGGCAGGGAGAGACCCAGTACTTC
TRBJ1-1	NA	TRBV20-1	CSARRVTEDFF	TGCAGTGCTAGACGGGTCACTGAAGATTTCTTT
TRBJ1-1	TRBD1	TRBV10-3	CAISESDRVGTEAFF	TGTGCCATCAGTGAGTCTGACAGGGTGGGCACTGAAGCTTTCTTT
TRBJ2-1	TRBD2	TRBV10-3	CAISVERGGNEQFF	TGTGCCATCAGTGTGGAGCGGGGGGGAAATGAGCAGTTCTTC
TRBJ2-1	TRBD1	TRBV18	CASSGTGNGNEQFF	TGTGCCAGCTCAGGGACAGGGAATGGGAATGAGCAGTTCTTC
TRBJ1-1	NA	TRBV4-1	CASSQGGHSNTEAFF	TGCGCCAGCAGCCAAGGGGGACATTCGAACACTGAAGCTTTCTTT
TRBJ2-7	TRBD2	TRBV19	CASTVAGSPSEQYF	TGTGCCAGTACCGTAGCGGGGTCGCCCTCCGAGCAGTACTTC
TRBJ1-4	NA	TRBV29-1	CSVAWGVPTNEKLFF	TGCAGCGTTGCGTGGGGGGTGCCAACTAATGAAAAACTGTTTTTT
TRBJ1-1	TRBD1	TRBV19	CASSIQDRGRAFF	TGTGCCAGTAGTATCCAGGACAGGGGACGGGCTTTCTTT
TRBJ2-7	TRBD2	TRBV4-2	CASSQGGEAGTYEQYF	TGTGCCAGCAGCCAGGGGGGGGAGGCGGGGACCTACGAGCAGTACTTC
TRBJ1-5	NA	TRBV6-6	CATFQGAGQPQHF	TGTGCCACCTTTCAGGGTGCCGGTCAGCCCCAGCATTTT
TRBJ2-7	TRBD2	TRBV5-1	CASSLEGLAGGEQYF	TGCGCCAGCAGCTTGGAGGGACTAGCGGGGGGAGAGCAGTACTTC
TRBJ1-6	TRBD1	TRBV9	CASSVGQGGDPPLHF	TGTGCCAGCAGCGTAGGACAGGGTGGCGACCCACCCCTCCACTTT
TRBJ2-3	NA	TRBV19	CASSPMGRFLPDTQYF	TGTGCCAGTAGTCCGATGGGGAGGTTCCTCCCAGATACGCAGTATTTT
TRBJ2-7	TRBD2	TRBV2	CASSGGLQTYEQYF	TGTGCCAGCAGTGGGGGACTACAGACCTACGAGCAGTACTTC
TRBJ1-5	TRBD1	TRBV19	CASSTGTGGRNQPQHF	TGTGCCAGTAGTACCGGGACAGGGGGGCGAAATCAGCCCCAGCATTTT
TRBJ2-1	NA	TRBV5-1	CASSLGSTGNEQFF	TGCGCCAGCAGCTTGGGATCGACTGGCAATGAGCAGTTCTTC
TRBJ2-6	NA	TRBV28	CASNPGIPGANVLTF	TGTGCCAGTAATCCAGGGATCCCTGGGGCCAACGTCCTGACTTTC
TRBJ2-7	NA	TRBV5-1	CASKRVIGDEQYF	TGCGCCAGCAAGCGGGTAATTGGAGACGAGCAGTACTTC
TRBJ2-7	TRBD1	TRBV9	CASSPPRGTGVGEQYF	TGTGCCAGCAGCCCCCCGAGGGGGACAGGGGTTGGCGAGCAGTACTTC
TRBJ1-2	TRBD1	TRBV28	CASSSYGQGGTYGYTF	TGTGCCAGCAGTTCTTACGGACAGGGAGGGACCTATGGCTACACCTTC
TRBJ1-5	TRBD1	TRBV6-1	CASTGSRGSNQPQHF	TGTGCCAGCACCGGGAGCAGGGGGAGCAATCAGCCCCAGCATTTT